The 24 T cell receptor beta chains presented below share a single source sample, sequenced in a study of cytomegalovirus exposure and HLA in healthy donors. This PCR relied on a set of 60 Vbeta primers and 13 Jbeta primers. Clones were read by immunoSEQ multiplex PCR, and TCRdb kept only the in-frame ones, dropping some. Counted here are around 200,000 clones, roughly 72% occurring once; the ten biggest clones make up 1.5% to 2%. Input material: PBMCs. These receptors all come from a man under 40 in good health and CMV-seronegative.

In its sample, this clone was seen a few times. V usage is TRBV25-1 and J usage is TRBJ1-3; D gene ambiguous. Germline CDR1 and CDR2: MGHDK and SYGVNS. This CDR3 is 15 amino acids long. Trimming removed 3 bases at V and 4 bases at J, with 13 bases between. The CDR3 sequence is CASSDSISPGNTIYF. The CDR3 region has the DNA TGTGCCAGCAGTGATTCGATTAGCCCAGGAAACACCATATATTTT.

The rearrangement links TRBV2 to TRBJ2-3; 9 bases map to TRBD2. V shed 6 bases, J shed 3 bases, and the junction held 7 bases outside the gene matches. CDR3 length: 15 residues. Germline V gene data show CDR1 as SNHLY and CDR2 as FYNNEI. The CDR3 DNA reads TGTGCCAGCAGGGGTAGCGGGAGTAGGACAGATACGCAGTATTTT. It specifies CASRGSGSRTDTQYF.

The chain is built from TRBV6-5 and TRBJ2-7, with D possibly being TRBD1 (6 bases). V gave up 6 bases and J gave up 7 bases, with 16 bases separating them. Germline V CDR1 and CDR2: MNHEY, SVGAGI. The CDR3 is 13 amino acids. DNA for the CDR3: TGTGCCAGCAGATCAGGACAGTCGGGGGAGCAGTACTTC. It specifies CASRSGQSGEQYF.

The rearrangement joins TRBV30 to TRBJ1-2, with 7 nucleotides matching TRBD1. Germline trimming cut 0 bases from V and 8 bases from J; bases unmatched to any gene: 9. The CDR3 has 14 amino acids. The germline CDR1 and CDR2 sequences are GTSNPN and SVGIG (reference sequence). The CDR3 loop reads CAWSVGGAVGGYTF. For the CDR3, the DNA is TGTGCCTGGAGTGTAGGGGGCGCCGTGGGCGGCTACACCTTC.

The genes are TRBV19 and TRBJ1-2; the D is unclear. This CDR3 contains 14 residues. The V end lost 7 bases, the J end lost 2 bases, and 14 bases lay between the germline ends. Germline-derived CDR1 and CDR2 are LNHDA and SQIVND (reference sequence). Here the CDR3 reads CASTPVDTNYGYTF. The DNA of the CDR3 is TGTGCCAGTACCCCGGTTGACACCAACTATGGCTACACCTTC.

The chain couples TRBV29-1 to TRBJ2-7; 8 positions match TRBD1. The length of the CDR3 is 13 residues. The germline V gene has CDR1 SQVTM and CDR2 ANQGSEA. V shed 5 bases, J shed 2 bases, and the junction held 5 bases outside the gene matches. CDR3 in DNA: TGCAGCGTTCTTGTACAGGGGGCCTACGAGCAGTACTTC. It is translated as CSVLVQGAYEQYF.

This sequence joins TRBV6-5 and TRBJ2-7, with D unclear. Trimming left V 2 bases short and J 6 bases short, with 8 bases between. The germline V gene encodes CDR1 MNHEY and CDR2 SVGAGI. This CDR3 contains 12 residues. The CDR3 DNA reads TGTGCCAGCAGTTACAACTCTCGCGAGCAGTACTTC. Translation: CASSYNSREQYF.

The CDR3 DNA sequence: TGTGCCTCGAACCAGGACAGTGATGGCTACACCTTC. It yields the protein CASNQDSDGYTF. The V and J genes are TRBV30 and TRBJ1-2; D perhaps matches TRBD1 (6 bases). CDR3 length equals 12 residues. With 7 bases removed from V and 6 bases from J, the gap between germline ends came to 15 bases. Germline CDR1 and CDR2: GTSNPN and SVGIG (reference sequence).

CDR3 sequence reads: CASSLVQGARPSYEQYF. The CDR3 region has the DNA TGTGCCAGCAGCTTAGTACAGGGGGCGCGTCCCTCCTACGAGCAGTACTTC. The genes are TRBV7-6 and TRBJ2-7; TRBD1 matches at 9 bases. Losses at the gene ends were 1 base for V and 0 bases for J; bases not matched to a gene: 7. The CDR3 consists of 17 residues. Germline V lookup: CDR1 SGHVS, CDR2 FNYEAQ.

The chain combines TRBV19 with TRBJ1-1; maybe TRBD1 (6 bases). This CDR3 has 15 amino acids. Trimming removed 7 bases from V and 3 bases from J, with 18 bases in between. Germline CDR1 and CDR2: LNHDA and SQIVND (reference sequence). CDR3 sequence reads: CASTTSQRGYTEAFF. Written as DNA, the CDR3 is TGTGCCAGTACCACATCCCAAAGGGGGTACACTGAAGCTTTCTTT.

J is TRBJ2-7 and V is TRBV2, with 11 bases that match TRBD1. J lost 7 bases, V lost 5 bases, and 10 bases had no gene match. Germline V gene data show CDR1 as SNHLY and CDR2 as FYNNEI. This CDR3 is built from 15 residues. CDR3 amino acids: CASSYPGQGDLEQYF. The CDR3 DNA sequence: TGTGCCAGCAGTTATCCGGGACAGGGGGACTTAGAGCAGTACTTC.

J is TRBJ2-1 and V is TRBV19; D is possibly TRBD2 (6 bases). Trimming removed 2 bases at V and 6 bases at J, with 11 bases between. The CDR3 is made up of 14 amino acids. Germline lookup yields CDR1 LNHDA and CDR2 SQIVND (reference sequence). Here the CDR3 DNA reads TGTGCCAGTAGTATAAATCACGGGAGCAATGAGCAGTTCTTC. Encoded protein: CASSINHGSNEQFF.

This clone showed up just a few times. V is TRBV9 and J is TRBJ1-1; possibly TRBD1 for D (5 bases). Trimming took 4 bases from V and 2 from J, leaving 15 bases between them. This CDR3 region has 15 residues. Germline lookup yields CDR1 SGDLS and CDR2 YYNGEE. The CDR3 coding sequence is TGTGCCAGCAGCCAAAGTGGGGGAGGCAACACTGAAGCTTTCTTT. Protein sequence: CASSQSGGGNTEAFF.

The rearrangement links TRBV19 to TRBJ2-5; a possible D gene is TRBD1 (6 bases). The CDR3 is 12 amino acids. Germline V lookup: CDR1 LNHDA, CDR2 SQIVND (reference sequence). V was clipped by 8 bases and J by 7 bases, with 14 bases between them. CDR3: CASWAGRGTQYF. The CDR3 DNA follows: TGTGCCAGTTGGGCAGGCAGGGGGACCCAGTACTTC.

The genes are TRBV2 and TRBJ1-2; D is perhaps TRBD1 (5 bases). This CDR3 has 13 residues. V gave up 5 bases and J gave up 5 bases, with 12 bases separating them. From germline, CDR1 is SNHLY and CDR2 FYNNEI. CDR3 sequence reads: CASSPTGSYGYTF. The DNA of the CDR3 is TGTGCCAGCAGTCCCACAGGTTCTTATGGCTACACCTTC.

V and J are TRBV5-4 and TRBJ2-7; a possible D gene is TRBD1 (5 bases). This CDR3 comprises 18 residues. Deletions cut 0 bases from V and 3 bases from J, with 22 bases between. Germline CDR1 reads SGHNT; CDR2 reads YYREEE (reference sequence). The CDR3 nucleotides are TGTGCCAGCAGCTTGGCCGGTCATATTGACAGAAGGGACTACGAGCAGTACTTC. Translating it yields CASSLAGHIDRRDYEQYF.

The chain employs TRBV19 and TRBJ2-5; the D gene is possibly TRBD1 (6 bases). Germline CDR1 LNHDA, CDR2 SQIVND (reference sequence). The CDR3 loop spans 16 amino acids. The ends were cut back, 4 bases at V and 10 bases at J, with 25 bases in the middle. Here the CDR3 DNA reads TGTGCCAGTAGTACCGGACAGAAACGATCCTCTACGATCCAGTACTTC. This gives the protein CASSTGQKRSSTIQYF.

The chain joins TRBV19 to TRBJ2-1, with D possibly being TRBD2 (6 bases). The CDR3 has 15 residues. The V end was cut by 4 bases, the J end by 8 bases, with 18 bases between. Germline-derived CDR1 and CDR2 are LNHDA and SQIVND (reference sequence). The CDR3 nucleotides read TGTGCCAGTAGTAGACCCGGGACTGAGACCCATGAGCAGTTCTTC. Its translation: CASSRPGTETHEQFF.

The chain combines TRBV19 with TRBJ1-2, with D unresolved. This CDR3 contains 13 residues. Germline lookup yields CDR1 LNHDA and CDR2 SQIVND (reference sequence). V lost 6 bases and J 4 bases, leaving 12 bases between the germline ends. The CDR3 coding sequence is TGTGCCAGTAGAGCCCGAACTCCCTATGGCTACACCTTC. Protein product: CASRARTPYGYTF. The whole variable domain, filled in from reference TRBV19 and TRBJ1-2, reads DGGITQSPKYLFRKEGQNVTLSCEQNLNHDAMYWYRQDPGQGLRLIYYSQIVNDFQKGDIAEGYSVSREKKESFPLTVTSAQKNPTAFYLCASRARTPYGYTFGSGTRLTVV.

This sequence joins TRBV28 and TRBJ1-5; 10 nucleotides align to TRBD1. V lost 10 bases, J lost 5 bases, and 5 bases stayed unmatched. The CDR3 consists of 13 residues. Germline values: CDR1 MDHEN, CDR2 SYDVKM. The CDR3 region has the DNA TGTGCCACCGGGGACAGGGGTGATCAGCCCCAGCATTTT. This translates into CATGDRGDQPQHF.

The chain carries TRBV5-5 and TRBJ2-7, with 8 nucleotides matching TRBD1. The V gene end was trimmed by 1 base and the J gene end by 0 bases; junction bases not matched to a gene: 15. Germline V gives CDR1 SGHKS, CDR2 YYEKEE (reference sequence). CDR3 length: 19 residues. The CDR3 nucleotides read TGTGCCAGCAGCTTGCCTAGGCACTCCGGGACAGGTAACTCCTACGAGCAGTACTTC. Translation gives CASSLPRHSGTGNSYEQYF.

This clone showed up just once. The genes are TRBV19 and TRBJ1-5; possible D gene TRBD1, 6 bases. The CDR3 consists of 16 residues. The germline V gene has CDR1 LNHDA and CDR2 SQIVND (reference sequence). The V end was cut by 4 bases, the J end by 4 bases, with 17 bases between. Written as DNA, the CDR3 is TGTGCCAGTAGTAACCTTTTTGGACAGCTAAATCAGCCCCAGCATTTT. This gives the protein CASSNLFGQLNQPQHF. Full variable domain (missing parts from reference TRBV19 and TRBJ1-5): DGGITQSPKYLFRKEGQNVTLSCEQNLNHDAMYWYRQDPGQGLRLIYYSQIVNDFQKGDIAEGYSVSREKKESFPLTVTSAQKNPTAFYLCASSNLFGQLNQPQHFGDGTRLSIL.

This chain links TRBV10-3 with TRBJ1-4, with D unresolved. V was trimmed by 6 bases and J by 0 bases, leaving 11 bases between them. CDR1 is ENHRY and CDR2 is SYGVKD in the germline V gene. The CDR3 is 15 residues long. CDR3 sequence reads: CAISPGLATNEKLFF. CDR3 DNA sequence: TGTGCCATCAGCCCCGGACTCGCAACTAATGAAAAACTGTTTTTT.

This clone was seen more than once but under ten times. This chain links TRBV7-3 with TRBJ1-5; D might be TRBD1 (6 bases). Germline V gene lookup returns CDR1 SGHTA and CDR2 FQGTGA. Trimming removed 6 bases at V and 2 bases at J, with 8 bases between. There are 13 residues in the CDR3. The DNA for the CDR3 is TGTGCCAGCAGTTCAGGGGGCAATCAGCCCCAGCATTTT. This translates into CASSSGGNQPQHF. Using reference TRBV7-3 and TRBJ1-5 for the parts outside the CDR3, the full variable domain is GAGVSQTPSNKVTEKGKYVELRCDPISGHTALYWYRQSLGQGPEFLIYFQGTGAADDSGLPNDRFFAVRPEGSVSTLKIQRTERGDSAVYLCASSSGGNQPQHFGDGTRLSIL.